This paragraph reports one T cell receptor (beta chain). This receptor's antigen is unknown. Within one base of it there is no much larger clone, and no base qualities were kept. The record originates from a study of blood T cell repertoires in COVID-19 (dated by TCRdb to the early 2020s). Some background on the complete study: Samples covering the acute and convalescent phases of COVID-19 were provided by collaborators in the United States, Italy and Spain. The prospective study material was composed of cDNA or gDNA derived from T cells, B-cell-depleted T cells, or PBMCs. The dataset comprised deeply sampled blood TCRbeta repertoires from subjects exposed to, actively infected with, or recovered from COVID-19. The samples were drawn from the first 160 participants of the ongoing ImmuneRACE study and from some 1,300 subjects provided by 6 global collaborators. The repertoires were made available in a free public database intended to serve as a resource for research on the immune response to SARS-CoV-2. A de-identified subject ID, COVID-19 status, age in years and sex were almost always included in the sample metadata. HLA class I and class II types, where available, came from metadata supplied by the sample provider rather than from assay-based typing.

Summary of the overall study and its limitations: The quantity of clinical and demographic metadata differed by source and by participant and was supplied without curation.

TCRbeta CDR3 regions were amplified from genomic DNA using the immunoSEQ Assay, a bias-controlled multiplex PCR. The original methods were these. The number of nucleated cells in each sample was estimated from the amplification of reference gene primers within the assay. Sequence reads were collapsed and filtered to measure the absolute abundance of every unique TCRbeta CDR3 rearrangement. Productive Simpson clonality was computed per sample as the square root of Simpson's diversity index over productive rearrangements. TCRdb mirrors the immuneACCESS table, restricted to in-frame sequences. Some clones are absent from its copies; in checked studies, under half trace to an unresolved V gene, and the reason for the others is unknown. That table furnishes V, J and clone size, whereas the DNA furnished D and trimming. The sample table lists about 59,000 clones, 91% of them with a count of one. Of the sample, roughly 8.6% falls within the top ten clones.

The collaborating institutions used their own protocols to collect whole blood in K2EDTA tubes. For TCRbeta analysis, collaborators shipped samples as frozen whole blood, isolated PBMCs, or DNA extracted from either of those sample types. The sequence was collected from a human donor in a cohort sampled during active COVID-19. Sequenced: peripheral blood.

CDR3 protein: CASSQDRGGIYNEQFF. The sequenced DNA is TGCGCCAGCAGCCAAGACCGGGGGGGAATCTACAATGAGCAGTTCTTC. The chain couples TRBV4-3 to TRBJ2-1; 8 bases in between match TRBD2. According to the germline V gene, CDR1 reads LGHNA and CDR2 reads YSLEER. Germline trimming: 0 bases from V, 3 bases from J; junction bases outside gene matches: 4. From the cysteine through the phenylalanine, the CDR3 covers 16 amino acids. Only the CDR3 DNA is retained, 48 bases long and in frame from the first base.